The 25 T cell receptor beta chains in this list originate from one sample, sequenced in a study of blood T cell repertoires in COVID-19. TCRdb's copy holds only in-frame clones and misses some; the assay was immunoSEQ multiplex PCR. The repertoire holds approximately 240,000 clones, 75% to 95% seen once, with less than 2.5% in the top ten. Material: PBMCs or T cells enriched from blood (not recorded which). The origin of the receptors is a woman aged 18-35 years who had recovered from COVID-19.

DNA of the CDR3: TGTGCCAGCAGCAAGAAAGAGGGACAGGGGCCACAGAGCGCTGAAGCTTTCTTT. Translated: CASSKKEGQGPQSAEAFF. The chain has TRBV21-1 and TRBJ1-1; the table gives TRBD1 as D, unverified against the DNA. TRBV21-1 is labeled a pseudogene. This CDR3 is built from 18 residues.

The chain links TRBV5-1 to TRBJ1-4, with TRBD1 matching 10 bases. Germline V gives CDR1 SGHRS, CDR2 YFSETQ. V lost 4 bases to trimming and J lost 5 bases; unmatched junction nucleotides: 2. This CDR3 spans 14 amino acids. CDR3 loop: CASSRGQGNEKLFF. CDR3 nucleotides: TGCGCCAGCAGCAGGGGACAGGGGAATGAAAAACTGTTTTTT.

V and J are TRBV7-2 and TRBJ1-2; the D is unclear. V lost 5 bases, J lost 5 bases, and 18 bases lay in between. Germline-derived CDR1 and CDR2 are SGHTA and FQGNSA. This CDR3 has 15 residues. The CDR3 loop reads CASSLRPEGRYGYTF. In nucleotides, the CDR3 is TGTGCCAGCAGCCTCAGGCCCGAGGGTCGATATGGCTACACCTTC.

In this sample, this clone turned up once. This rearrangement joins TRBV6-5 to TRBJ1-1; weak D call: TRBD1 (6 bases). CDR1 and CDR2 (germline): MNHEY, SVGAGI. The length of the CDR3 is 13 residues. The V gene lost 6 bases and the J gene lost 1 base, with 9 bases spanning the gap. This CDR3 reads CASRRGGNTEAFF. The CDR3 DNA is TGTGCCAGCAGAAGGGGGGGGAACACTGAAGCTTTCTTT.

The V gene is TRBV11-2, the J gene TRBJ1-1; no clear D. This CDR3 is 13 amino acids long. Between the trimmed V and J ends, which lost 0 bases and 11 bases, there was a span of 13 bases. CDR1 is SGHAT and CDR2 is FQNNGV in the germline V gene. The CDR3, as DNA: TGTGCCAGCAGCTTAGATCTACTAAGTACGGCTTTCTTT. The encoded protein is CASSLDLLSTAFF.

The chain carries TRBV19 and TRBJ1-1; 11 nucleotides line up with TRBD1. The germline V gene has CDR1 LNHDA and CDR2 SQIVND (reference sequence). This CDR3 is built from 15 residues. With V trimmed by 4 bases and J by 5 bases, 6 bases remained unmatched. As DNA, the CDR3 is TGTGCCAGTAGTACTCCGGACAGGGGGCGGACTGAAGCTTTCTTT. It specifies CASSTPDRGRTEAFF.

This chain uses TRBV18 with TRBJ2-1; TRBD2 matches 11 bases. The CDR3 has 16 amino acids. Germline CDR1 reads KGHSH; CDR2 reads LQKENI. V lost 5 bases to trimming and J lost 1 base; unmatched junction nucleotides: 4. The CDR3 loop reads CASSSTSGVSYNEQFF. As DNA, the CDR3 is TGTGCCAGCTCATCGACTAGCGGGGTATCCTACAATGAGCAGTTCTTC.

The chain recombines TRBV3-1 (or the pseudogene TRBV3-2) with TRBJ2-2; D remains unclear. The CDR3 covers 13 residues. Trimming left V 1 base short and J 4 bases short, with 4 bases between. CDR1 is LGHDT, CDR2 YNNKEL, per germline (reference sequence). CDR3 DNA: TGTGCCAGCAGCCAAGTATCCACCGGGGAGCTGTTTTTT. Translation gives CASSQVSTGELFF.

The chain uses TRBV21-1 and TRBJ1-5. TRBV21-1 is a known pseudogene. The CDR3 has 12 amino acids. The CDR3 here is CASSGIREPQHF. CDR3 DNA: TGTGCCAGCAGCGGCATTCGGGAGCCCCAGCATTTT.

This clone was observed a few times. The J gene is TRBJ2-2, the V gene TRBV4-1; the D gene is possibly TRBD2 (6 bases). Deletions cut 0 bases from V and 5 bases from J, with 16 bases between. The CDR3 length is 17 residues. CDR1 and CDR2 (germline): MGHRA, YSYEKL. DNA of the CDR3: TGCGCCAGCAGCCAAGATCTACCCGGGAGAGGAACCGGGGAGCTGTTTTTT. Encoded protein: CASSQDLPGRGTGELFF.

This chain uses TRBV9 with TRBJ2-1, with D possibly being TRBD1 (6 bases). Germline V CDR1 and CDR2: SGDLS, YYNGEE. This CDR3 has 15 amino acids. Trimming took off 0 bases at V and 0 bases at J, with 7 bases between the two ends. CDR3: CASSVADSSYNEQFF. For the CDR3, the DNA is TGTGCCAGCAGCGTAGCGGACAGCTCCTACAATGAGCAGTTCTTC.

The J gene is TRBJ2-3, the V gene TRBV3-1 (or the pseudogene TRBV3-2), with 7 bases lining up with TRBD2. V was pared by 5 bases and J by 2 bases, with 16 bases of the junction left unmatched. This CDR3 comprises 18 residues. CDR1 and CDR2 (germline): LGHDT, YNNKEL (reference sequence). CDR3 amino acids: CASSAHVSGARYTDTQYF. CDR3 coding DNA: TGTGCCAGCAGCGCACACGTAAGCGGGGCCCGTTACACAGATACGCAGTATTTT.

The V and J genes are TRBV5-8 and TRBJ2-7; 8 bases fit TRBD1. V gave up 4 bases and J gave up 2 bases; unmatched junction bases: 5. The germline gives CDR1 SGHTS, CDR2 YDEGEE. The CDR3 totals 14 residues. CDR3 in DNA: TGTGCCAGCAGCCGCGGACAGGGACCCTACGAGCAGTACTTC. This codes for CASSRGQGPYEQYF.

The chain joins TRBV3-1 (or the pseudogene TRBV3-2) to TRBJ2-1; a weak D match, TRBD1 (6 bases). V was shortened by 7 bases and J by 0 bases, with 22 bases between the two germline ends. This CDR3 spans 18 amino acids. In germline, CDR1 is LGHDT, CDR2 YNNKEL (reference sequence). DNA of the CDR3: TGTGCCAGCAACATCCGCGGTTATCAGGGGAACTCCTACAATGAGCAGTTCTTC. Translating it yields CASNIRGYQGNSYNEQFF.

This chain connects TRBV6-2 or TRBV6-3 to TRBJ1-3; D is ambiguous. The germline gives CDR1 MNHEY, CDR2 SVGEGT. The CDR3 loop spans 13 amino acids. Between the trimmed V and J ends, which lost 4 bases and 2 bases, there was a span of 6 bases. CDR3 amino acids: CASSSGAGNTIYF. The CDR3, as DNA: TGTGCCAGCAGTTCCGGGGCTGGAAACACCATATATTTT.

The V gene is TRBV11-3, the J gene TRBJ2-2; a possible D gene is TRBD2 (5 bases). The CDR3 runs to 15 residues. Trimming pared 5 bases from V and 4 bases from J, leaving 14 bases between. Germline loops: CDR1 SGHNT, CDR2 YENEEA. This chain's CDR3 is CASSTRGDPTGELFF. The CDR3 DNA sequence: TGTGCCAGCAGCACCCGGGGAGACCCCACCGGGGAGCTGTTTTTT.

The table lists this clone with a count of one. The chain employs TRBV6-1 and TRBJ2-7; 7 bases fit TRBD1. V was clipped by 0 bases and J by 3 bases; unmatched bases: 5. The germline V gene has CDR1 MNHNS and CDR2 SASEGT. The CDR3 spans 15 residues. The CDR3 DNA reads TGTGCCAGCAGTGAAGCGTGGGGACAGTTCTACGAGCAGTACTTC. Translation gives CASSEAWGQFYEQYF.

The V and J genes are TRBV5-5 and TRBJ1-1; 7 nucleotides line up with TRBD1. Germline-derived CDR1 and CDR2 are SGHKS and YYEKEE (reference sequence). The CDR3 loop spans 14 amino acids. The V gene end was trimmed by 4 bases and the J gene end by 5 bases; junction bases not matched to a gene: 8. The CDR3 DNA reads TGTGCCAGCAGCCTACGACAGGGTATGACTGAAGCTTTCTTT. Its translation: CASSLRQGMTEAFF.

The chain combines TRBV5-3 with TRBJ1-3; 7 nucleotides line up with TRBD1. TRBV5-3 is treated as an ORF (open reading frame) with a function not yet certain. The CDR3 totals 18 residues. Unmatched junction bases numbered 13, after V lost 2 bases and J lost 2 bases. This chain's CDR3 is CARSFESRRGEPGNTIYF. As DNA, the CDR3 is TGTGCCAGAAGCTTTGAATCACGCAGGGGGGAACCTGGAAACACCATATATTTT.

This clone has only a few counts. The chain carries TRBV5-1 and TRBJ1-1; D is undetermined. V was pared by 0 bases and J by 0 bases, with 6 bases between. The CDR3 sequence is 14 residues long. The V gene's germline CDR1 is SGHRS and CDR2 YFSETQ. The CDR3 DNA sequence: TGCGCCAGCAGCTTGGTTTCAGTGAACACTGAAGCTTTCTTT. Protein: CASSLVSVNTEAFF.

The chain recombines TRBV19 with TRBJ1-2; 7 nucleotides line up with TRBD1. Germline assignment: CDR1 LNHDA and CDR2 SQIVND (reference sequence). The CDR3 is 16 residues long. With V trimmed by 0 bases and J by 1 base, 5 bases remained unmatched. The CDR3 sequence: CASSIDRGQSNYGYTF. The CDR3 nucleotides read TGTGCCAGTAGTATAGATAGGGGACAGAGTAACTATGGCTACACCTTC.

The genes are TRBV14 and TRBJ1-2; possible D gene TRBD1, 5 bases. V was pared by 1 base and J by 6 bases, with 15 bases between. Germline V gives CDR1 SGHDN, CDR2 FVKESK. CDR3 length: 15 amino acids. As DNA, the CDR3 is TGTGCCAGCAGCCAAGGGGCAGGGTATCGCAATGGCTACACCTTC. Amino acids: CASSQGAGYRNGYTF.

The rearrangement joins TRBV5-4 to TRBJ2-1; 10 bases align to TRBD2. The CDR3 spans 14 residues. The ends lost 0 bases at V and 16 bases at J; junction bases unmatched: 10. Germline CDR1 reads SGHNT; CDR2 reads YYREEE (reference sequence). The CDR3 sequence is CASSLESGRAPLFF. The CDR3 region has the DNA TGTGCCAGCAGCTTGGAGAGCGGGAGGGCTCCTCTTTTCTTC.

This chain joins TRBV3-1 (or the pseudogene TRBV3-2) and TRBJ1-2; TRBD1 matches 8 bases. Trimming cost V 1 base and J 0 bases; bases outside gene matches: 10. Per the germline V gene, CDR1 is LGHDT and CDR2 is YNNKEL (reference sequence). The CDR3 is 18 residues long. CDR3 in DNA: TGTGCCAGCAGCCAAGTACGTGGGACAGGCGACGCTAACTATGGCTACACCTTC. The encoded protein is CASSQVRGTGDANYGYTF.

CDR3: CASSSSGEVSAGELFF. CDR3 DNA sequence: TGTGCCAGCAGTTCATCGGGGGAGGTCTCCGCCGGGGAGCTGTTTTTT. The genes are TRBV6-5 and TRBJ2-2; the D gene is possibly TRBD2 (6 bases). Germline CDR1 is MNHEY and CDR2 is SVGAGI. Trimming took off 4 bases at V and 6 bases at J, with 18 bases between the two ends. This CDR3 has 16 residues.